This TCR beta chain was obtained from a study of tumor-infiltrating lymphocytes in localized non-small cell lung cancer. The overall study: From each patient, both tumor and uninvolved lung, non-adjacent to tumor, were sampled. Notes on the study in general: IM1 and IM2 tumors showed no difference in T-cell fraction. Tumors had more T cell infiltration than uninvolved lung, per TCRbeta sequencing and CD3 counts.

Generated by immunoSEQ multiplex PCR, the TCRdb table keeps only in-frame clones and is missing some. The sample shows fewer than 20,000 clones, 65% to 85% of them seen only once. Trimming removed 2 bases from V and 0 bases from J, with 7 bases in between. The CDR3 is 13 amino acids. CDR1 is SQVTM, CDR2 ANQGSEA, per germline. Concerning this clone itself: What it recognizes is unknown.

The rearrangement joins TRBV29-1 to TRBJ1-1; D ambiguous. The receptor was derived from a human donor with non-small cell lung cancer. Source material: uninvolved lung tissue not adjacent to the tumor. CDR3 in amino acids: CSVEYVMNTEAFF. The CDR3 nucleotides read TGCAGCGTTGAATATGTTATGAACACTGAAGCTTTCTTT.